This TCR beta chain was sequenced during a study of cytomegalovirus exposure and HLA in healthy donors. PCR involved 60 Vbeta and 13 Jbeta primers. Sequencing was performed with immunoSEQ multiplex PCR; in TCRdb, only in-frame clones are kept and a portion is missing. The repertoire holds 99,000 or so clones, with around 74% as singletons. This CDR3 has 14 residues. Per the germline V gene, CDR1 is SGHRS and CDR2 is YFSETQ. V was clipped by 4 bases and J by 3 bases; unmatched bases: 6. The chain is built from TRBV5-1 and TRBJ2-7; 8 bases are shared with TRBD1. Source material: PBMCs. This TCR was recovered from a woman in her 40s in good health and CMV-seropositive. The CDR3 bases are TGCGCCAGCAGCGTTGGAACAGGGGGCTACGAGCAGTACTTC. Its translation: CASSVGTGGYEQYF.